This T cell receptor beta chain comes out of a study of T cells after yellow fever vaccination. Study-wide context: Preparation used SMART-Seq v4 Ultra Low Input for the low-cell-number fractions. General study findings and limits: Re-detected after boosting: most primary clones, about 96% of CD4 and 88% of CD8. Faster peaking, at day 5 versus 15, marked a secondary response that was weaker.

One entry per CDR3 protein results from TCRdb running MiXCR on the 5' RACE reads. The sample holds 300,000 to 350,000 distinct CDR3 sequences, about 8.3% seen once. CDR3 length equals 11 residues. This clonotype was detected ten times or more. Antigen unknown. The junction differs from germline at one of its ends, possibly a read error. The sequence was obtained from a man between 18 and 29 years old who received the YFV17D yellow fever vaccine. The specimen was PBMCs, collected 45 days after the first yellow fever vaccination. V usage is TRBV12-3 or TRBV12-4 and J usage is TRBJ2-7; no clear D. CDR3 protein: CASSLGYEQYF. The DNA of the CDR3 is TGTGCCAGCAGCTTAGGCTACGAGCAGTACTTC.